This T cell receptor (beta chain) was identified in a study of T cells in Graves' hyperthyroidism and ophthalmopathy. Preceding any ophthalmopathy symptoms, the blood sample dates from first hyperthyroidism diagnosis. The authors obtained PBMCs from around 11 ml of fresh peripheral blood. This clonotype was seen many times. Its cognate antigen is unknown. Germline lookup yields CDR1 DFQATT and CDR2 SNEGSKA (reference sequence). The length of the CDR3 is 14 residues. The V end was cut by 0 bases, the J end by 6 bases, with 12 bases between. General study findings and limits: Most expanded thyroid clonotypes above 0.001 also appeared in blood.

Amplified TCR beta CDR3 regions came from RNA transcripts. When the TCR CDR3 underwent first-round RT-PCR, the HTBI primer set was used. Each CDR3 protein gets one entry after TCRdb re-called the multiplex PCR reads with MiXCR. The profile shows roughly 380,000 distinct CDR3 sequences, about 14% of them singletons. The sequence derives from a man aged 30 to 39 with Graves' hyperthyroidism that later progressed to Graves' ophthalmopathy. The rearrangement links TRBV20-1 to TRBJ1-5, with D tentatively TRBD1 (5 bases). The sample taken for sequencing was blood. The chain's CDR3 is CSAREGGEVQPQHF. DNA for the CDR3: TGCAGTGCTAGAGAGGGGGGGGAAGTTCAGCCCCAGCATTTT.